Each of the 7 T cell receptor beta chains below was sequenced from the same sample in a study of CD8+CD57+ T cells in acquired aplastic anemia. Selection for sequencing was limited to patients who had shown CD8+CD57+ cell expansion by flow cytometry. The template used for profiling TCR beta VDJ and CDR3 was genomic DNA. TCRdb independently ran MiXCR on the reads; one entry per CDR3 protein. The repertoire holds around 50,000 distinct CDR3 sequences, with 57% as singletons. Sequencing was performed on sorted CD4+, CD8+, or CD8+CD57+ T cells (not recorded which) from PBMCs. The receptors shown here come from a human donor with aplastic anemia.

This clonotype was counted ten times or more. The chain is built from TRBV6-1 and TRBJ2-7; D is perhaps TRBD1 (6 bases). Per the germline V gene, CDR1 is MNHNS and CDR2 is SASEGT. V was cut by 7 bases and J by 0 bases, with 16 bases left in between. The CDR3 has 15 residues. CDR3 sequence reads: CASNLRTESSYEQYV. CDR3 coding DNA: TGTGCCAGCAACCTGAGGACAGAGAGCTCCTACGAGCAGTACGTC.

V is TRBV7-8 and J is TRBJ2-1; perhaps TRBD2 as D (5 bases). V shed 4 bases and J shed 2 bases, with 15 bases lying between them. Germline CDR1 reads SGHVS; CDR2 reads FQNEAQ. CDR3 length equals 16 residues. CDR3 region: CASSSSSAGTYNEQFF. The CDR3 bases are TGTGCCAGCAGCTCGTCGTCCGCCGGGACCTACAATGAGCAGTTCTTC.

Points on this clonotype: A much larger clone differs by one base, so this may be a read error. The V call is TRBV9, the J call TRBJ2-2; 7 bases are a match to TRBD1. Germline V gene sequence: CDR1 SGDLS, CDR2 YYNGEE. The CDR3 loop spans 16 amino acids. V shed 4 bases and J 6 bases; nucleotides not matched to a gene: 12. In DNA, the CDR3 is TGTGCCAGCAGCCCAAACCGACAGGGCCTCGCCGGGGAGCTGTTTTTT. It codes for CASSPNRQGLAGELFF.

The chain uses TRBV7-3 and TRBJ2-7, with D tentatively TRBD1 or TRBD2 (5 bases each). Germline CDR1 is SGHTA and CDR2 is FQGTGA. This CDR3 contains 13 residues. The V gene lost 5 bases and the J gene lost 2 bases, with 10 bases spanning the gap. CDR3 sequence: CASSEGTAYEQYF. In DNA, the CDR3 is TGTGCCAGCAGCGAAGGGACGGCCTACGAGCAGTACTTC.

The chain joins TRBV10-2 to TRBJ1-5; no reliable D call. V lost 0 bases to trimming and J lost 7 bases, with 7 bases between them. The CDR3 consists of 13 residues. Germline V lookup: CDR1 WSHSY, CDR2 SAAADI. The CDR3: CASSESSEQPQHF. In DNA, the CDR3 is TGCGCCAGCAGTGAGTCCTCAGAACAGCCCCAGCATTTT.

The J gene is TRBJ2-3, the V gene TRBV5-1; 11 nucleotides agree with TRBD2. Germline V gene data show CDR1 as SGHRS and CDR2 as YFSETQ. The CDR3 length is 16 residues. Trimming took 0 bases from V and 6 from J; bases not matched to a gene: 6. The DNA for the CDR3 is TGCGCCAGCAGCTTGGGGTACCTAGCGGGAGGTGATACGCAGTATTTT. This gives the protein CASSLGYLAGGDTQYF. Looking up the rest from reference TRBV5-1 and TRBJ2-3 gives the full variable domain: KAGVTQTPRYLIKTRGQQVTLSCSPISGHRSVSWYQQTPGQGLQFLFEYFSETQRNKGNFPGRFSGRQFSNSRSEMNVSTLELGDSALYLCASSLGYLAGGDTQYFGPGTRLTVL.

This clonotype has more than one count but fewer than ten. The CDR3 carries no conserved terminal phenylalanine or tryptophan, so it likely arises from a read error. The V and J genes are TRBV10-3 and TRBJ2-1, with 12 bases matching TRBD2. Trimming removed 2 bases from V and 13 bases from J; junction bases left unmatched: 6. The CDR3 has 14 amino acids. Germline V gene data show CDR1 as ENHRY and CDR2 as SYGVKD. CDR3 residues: CAISEPTSGGYQFL. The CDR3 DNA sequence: TGTGCCATCAGTGAGCCGACTAGCGGGGGCTACCAGTTCCTC.